These T cell receptor beta chains were read from a single sample in a study of blood T cell repertoires in COVID-19. Libraries were prepared by immunoSEQ multiplex PCR; TCRdb keeps only in-frame clonotypes and omits some of them. The sample shows roughly 220,000 clones, less than 90% of them seen only once. The sequencing input was peripheral blood. Receptors were obtained from a man in his thirties or forties with active or convalescent COVID-19. Both conserved end residues are part of each CDR3. D genes are given only for firm matches. For some rows the clone size is stated as once, few or many, or as a class when expanded; others skip it.

>TRBJ2-7|.|TRBV2|.
TGTGCCAGCAGTGATATTAGCGCCCGTTCCTACGAGCAGTACTTC
CASSDISARSYEQYF
>TRBJ1-2|.|TRBV29-1|.
TGCAGGGTGTCGGGGGGCGTCGGCTATGGCTACACCTTC
CRVSGGVGYGYTF
>TRBJ2-3|.|TRBV6-2/TRBV6-3|TRBD2
TGTGCCAGCAGCCGGGGTTCAAGGACTAGCGGGAAAGATACGCAGTATTTT
CASSRGSRTSGKDTQYF
>TRBJ2-3|.|TRBV19|.
TGTGCCAGTAGTATCCAGGGTACAGATACGCAGTATTTT
CASSIQGTDTQYF
>TRBJ2-1|.|TRBV6-4|.
TGTGCCAGCAGTGACTCGCTAGCGCTCTACAATGAGCAGTTCTTC
CASSDSLALYNEQFF
>TRBJ2-5|once|TRBV5-1|.
TGCGCCAGCAGCTGGCAGGCTTTCCAAGAGACCCAGTACTTC
CASSWQAFQETQYF
>TRBJ2-2|.|TRBV9|TRBD1
TGTGCCAGCAGCGCGCCTGGGACAGGGTTACGGACCGGGGAGCTGTTTTTT
CASSAPGTGLRTGELFF
>TRBJ2-2|.|TRBV19|.
TGTGCCAGTAGAAAACTAGGAACCGGTAACACCGGGGAGCTGTTTTTT
CASRKLGTGNTGELFF
>TRBJ2-1|.|TRBV4-3|.
TGCGCCAGCAGCCAAGATAACAGTTTTTTCCCCAATGAGCAGTTCTTC
CASSQDNSFFPNEQFF
>TRBJ2-7|.|TRBV28|.
TGTGCCAGCAGTCTTGACAGCCGTCGGGACGAGCAGTACTTC
CASSLDSRRDEQYF
>TRBJ1-2|.|TRBV5-1|TRBD1
TGCGCCAGCAGCTGGGGACAGGACCTAGCTGGCTACACCTTC
CASSWGQDLAGYTF
>TRBJ2-1|.|TRBV6-6|TRBD2
TGTGCCAGCGGCGGCGGGGGGGCCGGGAATGAGCAGTTCTTC
CASGGGGAGNEQFF
>TRBJ2-2|.|TRBV9|.
TGTGCCAGCAGGGACCGGGACTCCACCGGGGAGCTGTTTTTT
CASRDRDSTGELFF
>TRBJ2-1|.|TRBV5-1|.
TGCGCCAGCAGCTTTTCACCCGGGAGTGGTGATGAGCAGTTCTTC
CASSFSPGSGDEQFF
>TRBJ1-2|.|TRBV30|.
TGTGCCTGGAGTACCACAGGGCTGGGTAACTATGGCTACACCTTC
CAWSTTGLGNYGYTF
>TRBJ2-3|.|TRBV27|TRBD2
TGTGCCAGTTGCCCCTGGCGGGGGGGCACAGATACGCAGTATTTT
CASCPWRGGTDTQYF
>TRBJ2-1|.|TRBV5-1|.
TGCGCCAGCAGCTTCCAAAGCATAGTTAGCTCCTACAATGAGCAGTTCTTC
CASSFQSIVSSYNEQFF
>TRBJ2-7|.|TRBV5-4|.
TGTGCCAGCAGCTTGGCCAGATCCTACGAGCAGTACTTC
CASSLARSYEQYF
>TRBJ2-2|.|TRBV18|TRBD1
TGTGCCAGCTCACCGGACAGGGTTTGGGGCACCGGGGAGCTGTTTTTT
CASSPDRVWGTGELFF
>TRBJ1-2|.|TRBV5-7|.
TGTGCCAGACAGGGTACGTTCGAGAACTATGGCTACACCTTC
CARQGTFENYGYTF
>TRBJ1-2|.|TRBV6-6|.
TGTGCCAGCAGTTCCAGGGGAGTGGTTGGCTACACCTTC
CASSSRGVVGYTF
>TRBJ2-3|.|TRBV4-3|.
TGCGCCAGCAGCCAAGAAGTGACTTATACGCAGTATTTT
CASSQEVTYTQYF
>TRBJ2-3|.|TRBV27|.
TGTGCCAGCAGTAAGTGGGCCACAGATACGCAGTATTTT
CASSKWATDTQYF
>TRBJ2-1|few|TRBV1|.
TGCACCAGCAGCCGGGTTCTGCGGGACTACAATGAGCAGTTCTTC
CTSSRVLRDYNEQFF
>TRBJ2-3|.|TRBV11-2|TRBD2
TGTGCCAGCAGCTTGGGCATGGGGCTAGCGGTAAACACAGATACGCAGTATTTT
CASSLGMGLAVNTDTQYF
>TRBJ2-1|.|TRBV7-2|TRBD1
TGTGCCAGCAGCTTAGGCAGGGGACAGGCGAATGAGCAGTTCTTC
CASSLGRGQANEQFF
>TRBJ2-2|.|TRBV11-2|TRBD2
TGTGCCAGCAGCTCCGGGACTAGCAGCACCGGGGAGCTGTTTTTT
CASSSGTSSTGELFF
>TRBJ1-5|.|TRBV19|.
TGTGCCAGTAGTATCGGACAAAACAATCAGCCCCAGCATTTT
CASSIGQNNQPQHF
>TRBJ2-2|.|TRBV27|TRBD2
TGTGCCAGCAGTTGGGGGACTAGCGCCACCGGGGAGCTGTTTTTT
CASSWGTSATGELFF
>TRBJ2-7|.|TRBV5-6|TRBD2
TGTGCCAGCAGCTTGGAACTAGCGGAGATTCGCGAGCAGTACTTC
CASSLELAEIREQYF
>TRBJ1-6|.|TRBV2|.
TGTGCCACCCGAGGGGGTCCGGGCTCACCCCTCCACTTT
CATRGGPGSPLHF
>TRBJ2-3|.|TRBV7-2|.
TGTGCCAGCAGCTACCAAGCGGAAGTGAGCACAGATACGCAGTATTTT
CASSYQAEVSTDTQYF
>TRBJ2-5|.|TRBV3-1/TRBV3-2|TRBD2
TGTGCCAGCAGCCAAGTTGAGCGGGGGAGGACCCAGTACTTC
CASSQVERGRTQYF
>TRBJ2-3|.|TRBV7-2|TRBD2
TGTGCCAGCAGCACTAGCGGGAGCACAGATACGCAGTATTTT
CASSTSGSTDTQYF
>TRBJ2-2|.|TRBV4-3|.
TGCGCCAGCAGCCAGTGGGGGCCCCGCTCTGATGGCGGGGAGCTGTTTTTT
CASSQWGPRSDGGELFF
>TRBJ1-1|.|TRBV18|TRBD1
TGTGCCAGCTCACCCCAGACAGGGAAGTCTGAAGCTTTCTTT
CASSPQTGKSEAFF
>TRBJ2-3|.|TRBV7-6|TRBD1
TGTGCCAGCAGCTCCGACAGGGCTCAGAGCACAGATACGCAGTATTTT
CASSSDRAQSTDTQYF
>TRBJ1-2|.|TRBV19|TRBD1
TGTGCCAGTAGTCCCGGACAGGGTGGTGCTTTCGGCTACACCTTC
CASSPGQGGAFGYTF
>TRBJ2-1|.|TRBV7-9|.
TGTGCCAGCAGCCCCACTCTTAGCCCCTACAATGAGCAGTTCTTC
CASSPTLSPYNEQFF
>TRBJ1-1|.|TRBV6-5|.
TGTGCCAGCTCTCTTCCGGGGGGGACTGAAGCTTTCTTT
CASSLPGGTEAFF
>TRBJ2-3|.|TRBV11-2|TRBD2
TGTGCCAGCAGCTCCCGACTAGCGGGGGGCACAGATACGCAGTATTTT
CASSSRLAGGTDTQYF
>TRBJ1-5|few|TRBV6-5|TRBD1
TGTGCCAGCAGTCCACAGGGGGGTCAGCCCCAGCATTTT
CASSPQGGQPQHF
>TRBJ2-7|.|TRBV30|TRBD1
TGTGCCTACCAGGGGGTGACTTCGATCTACGAGCAGTACTTC
CAYQGVTSIYEQYF
>TRBJ2-7|.|TRBV7-2|.
TGTGCCAGCAGCTTAGTTGGTCGAGATCGGGGTGAGCAGTACTTC
CASSLVGRDRGEQYF
>TRBJ2-7|few|TRBV27|TRBD1
TGTGCCAGCAGTTTGACCGGGACAGGAGATGAGTACTTC
CASSLTGTGDEYF
>TRBJ2-7|few|TRBV6-5|TRBD1
TGTGCCAGCAGCTCACCGGGACAGGGGGTGGAGCAGTACTTC
CASSSPGQGVEQYF
>TRBJ2-1|once|TRBV5-1|.
TGCGCCAGCAGCTTGGCCCGGGACTCCGTCCATGAGCAGTTCTTC
CASSLARDSVHEQFF
>TRBJ2-1|once|TRBV7-3|TRBD2
TGTGCCAGCAGCTTAAACCCCCGGGCGGGAGTTACGGGAGAGCAGTTCTTC
CASSLNPRAGVTGEQFF
>TRBJ2-5|.|TRBV6-5|.
TGTGCCAGCCGGTCGGGTGGGGGGGAGACCCAGTACTTC
CASRSGGGETQYF
>TRBJ2-5|once|TRBV3-1/TRBV3-2|TRBD2
TGTGCCAGCAGCCAGCGGGGGGAGGGGGGCGAGACCCAGTACTTC
CASSQRGEGGETQYF
>TRBJ1-1|once|TRBV2|.
TGTGCCAGCAGTGAGGGAGGGATCTCCGAAGCTTTCTTT
CASSEGGISEAFF
>TRBJ1-5|.|TRBV19|TRBD1
TGTGCCAGTAGTTGGCAAACAGGGGAAGGTCAGCCCCAGCATTTT
CASSWQTGEGQPQHF
>TRBJ1-2|.|TRBV28|.
TGTGCCAGCAGTGTCCAGGGGATTGGGAATGGCTACACCTTC
CASSVQGIGNGYTF
>TRBJ2-1|.|TRBV30|TRBD1
TGTGCCTGGACGAGGGGGCCCCCAGGTGAGCAGTTCTTC
CAWTRGPPGEQFF
>TRBJ1-1|.|TRBV10-2|TRBD1
TGCGCCAGCATACAGGGGCCCATGAACACTGAAGCTTTCTTT
CASIQGPMNTEAFF